This record looks at one T cell receptor beta chain sequence and its context. These data are taken from a study of shared clonotypes between healthy human individuals. Study-wide context: Each donor's CD8 memory used one plate, CD8 naive two, each CD4 subset three.

Each subset's genomic DNA was shared equally among a number of immunoSEQ plates. Original processing methods: Filtering of immunoSEQ junctional sequences could not match full-length read filtering. Libraries were prepared by immunoSEQ multiplex PCR; TCRdb keeps only in-frame clonotypes and omits some of them. Clonal size and the V and J genes are those of that table, whereas D and trimming came from the DNA. This table has 2 million to 2.5 million clones, 90% to 95% appearing once. Looked up from germline, CDR1 is WSHSY and CDR2 is SAAADI. This CDR3 has 15 residues. The V end was cut by 4 bases, the J end by 0 bases, with 13 bases between.

The TCR originated in a man aged 18-30 years in good health. The chain links TRBV10-2 to TRBJ2-7, with unresolved D. The specimen was naive CD4+ T cells sorted from blood. Indicated subset: CD45RA+ positively selected. CDR3 protein: CASSARNLSSYEQYF. CDR3 in DNA: TGCGCCAGCAGTGCCAGGAACCTCAGCTCCTACGAGCAGTACTTC.